This T cell receptor beta chain appears in the sequencing data of a study of regulatory T cells in long-lasting Graves disease. Worth noting for this clonotype: Its antigen is not identified.

General study points: The number of shared public clonotypes was higher in persistent patients (under 3,000) than new patients (roughly 970).

Arm-PCR of CDR3 regions with iRepertoire HTBI primers generated TCR beta libraries. TCRdb redid the calling of the multiplex PCR reads with MiXCR, one entry per CDR3 protein. The sample includes some 560,000 distinct CDR3 sequences, approximately 16% of them seen just once. Time point of the sample: newly diagnosed GD, antithyroid drugs for less than 3 months. There was RNA extracted from PBMCs, and the TCR library was made from it. The same data also contributed to another study, on T cells in Graves' hyperthyroidism and ophthalmopathy.

The sample was peripheral blood mononuclear cells (PBMCs), taken at new diagnosis, from a patient treated with antithyroid drugs. This receptor was obtained from a woman aged 40-60 years with Graves disease.

CDR3 nucleotides: TGTGCCAGCAGTGAGGTATCTGGGCAAAACTATGGCTACACCTTC. It is translated as CASSEVSGQNYGYTF. This sequence joins TRBV6-1 and TRBJ1-2, with D unresolved. In germline, CDR1 is MNHNS, CDR2 SASEGT. With 3 bases removed from V and 2 bases from J, the gap between germline ends came to 13 bases. This CDR3 region has 15 residues.